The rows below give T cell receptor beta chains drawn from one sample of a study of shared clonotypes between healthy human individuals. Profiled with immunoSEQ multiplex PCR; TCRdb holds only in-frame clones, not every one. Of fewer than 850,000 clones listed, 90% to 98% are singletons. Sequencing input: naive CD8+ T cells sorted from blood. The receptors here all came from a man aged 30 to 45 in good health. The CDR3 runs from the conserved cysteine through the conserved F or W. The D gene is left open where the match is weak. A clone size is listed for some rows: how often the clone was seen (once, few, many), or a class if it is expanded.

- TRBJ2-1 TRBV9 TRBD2 CASSPKLAGSYNEQFF TGTGCCAGCAGCCCCAAACTAGCGGGTTCCTACAATGAGCAGTTCTTC
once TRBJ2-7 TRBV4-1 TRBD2 CASSQDLSGTGGEQYF TGCGCCAGCAGCCAAGACCTTAGCGGGACCGGCGGCGAGCAGTACTTC
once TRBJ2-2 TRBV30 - CAWGYTGELFF TGTGCCTGGGGATATACCGGGGAGCTGTTTTTT
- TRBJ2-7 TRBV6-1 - CASSESSSYEQYF TGTGCCAGCAGTGAATCATCGTCCTACGAGCAGTACTTC
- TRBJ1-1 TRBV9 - CASSAGGGTEAFF TGTGCCAGCAGCGCGGGGGGAGGCACTGAAGCTTTCTTT
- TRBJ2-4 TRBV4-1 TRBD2 CASSQEYAGGLFEDIQYF TGCGCCAGCAGCCAAGAATATGCGGGGGGCCTCTTCGAGGACATTCAGTACTTC
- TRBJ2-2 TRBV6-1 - CASSETKNTGELFF TGTGCCAGCAGTGAAACCAAGAACACCGGGGAGCTGTTTTTT
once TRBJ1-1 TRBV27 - CASSLTSLHGWTEAFF TGTGCCAGCAGTCTAACTTCCCTACACGGTTGGACTGAAGCTTTCTTT
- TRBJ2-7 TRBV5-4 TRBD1 CASSQTGSSYEQYF TGTGCCAGCAGCCAGACAGGGAGTTCCTACGAGCAGTACTTC
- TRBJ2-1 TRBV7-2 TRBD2 CASSFPRTSGDSYNEQFF TGTGCCAGCAGCTTCCCCCGGACTAGCGGAGACTCCTACAATGAGCAGTTCTTC
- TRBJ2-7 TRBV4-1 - CASSQVGGGDEQYF TGCGCCAGCAGCCAAGTGGGTGGCGGGGACGAGCAGTACTTC
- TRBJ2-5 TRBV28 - CASSLLANQETQYF TGTGCCAGCAGTTTATTGGCAAACCAAGAGACCCAGTACTTC
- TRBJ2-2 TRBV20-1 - CSASITGELFF TGCAGTGCTAGTATCACCGGGGAGCTGTTTTTT
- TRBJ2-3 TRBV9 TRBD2 CASSNPGLARDTQYF TGTGCCAGCAGCAACCCGGGACTAGCGAGAGATACGCAGTATTTT
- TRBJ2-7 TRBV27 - CASRSGFYEQYF TGTGCCAGCCGCTCCGGTTTCTACGAGCAGTACTTC
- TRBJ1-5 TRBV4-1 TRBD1 CASSPHGNQDRVNQPQHF TGCGCCAGCAGCCCCCACGGGAATCAGGACAGGGTTAATCAGCCCCAGCATTTT